This T cell receptor (beta chain) was sequenced for a study of control samples from healthy donors and cancer patients. Per germline, CDR1 LNHNV and CDR2 YYDKDF (reference sequence). With V trimmed by 7 bases and J by 3 bases, 15 bases remained unmatched. This CDR3 has 17 residues. Generated by immunoSEQ multiplex PCR, the TCRdb table keeps only in-frame clones and is missing some. The table includes under 450,000 clones, 75% to 95% detected once. This receptor was identified in a middle-aged man with head and neck cancer. The chain links TRBV15 to TRBJ2-1, with 7 bases lining up with TRBD2. Source material: PBMCs. The CDR3 DNA is TGTGCCACCAACCCCGTGGGGCTAGCGGAAATCTACAATGAGCAGTTCTTC. Translation: CATNPVGLAEIYNEQFF.